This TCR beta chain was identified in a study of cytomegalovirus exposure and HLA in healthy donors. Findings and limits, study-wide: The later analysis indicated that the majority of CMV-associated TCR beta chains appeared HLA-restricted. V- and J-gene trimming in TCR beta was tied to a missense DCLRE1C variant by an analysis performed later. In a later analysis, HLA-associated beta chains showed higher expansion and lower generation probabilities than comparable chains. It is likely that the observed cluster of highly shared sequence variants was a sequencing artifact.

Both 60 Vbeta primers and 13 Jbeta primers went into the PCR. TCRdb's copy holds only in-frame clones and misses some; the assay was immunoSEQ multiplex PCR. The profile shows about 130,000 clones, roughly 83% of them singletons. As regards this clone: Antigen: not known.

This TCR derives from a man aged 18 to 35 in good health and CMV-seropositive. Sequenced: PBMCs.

The CDR3 region has the DNA TGTGCCAGCTCCTGGGCTAGCGGGGGGCAAGAGACCCAGTACTTC. Encoded protein: CASSWASGGQETQYF. The rearrangement uses TRBV2 and TRBJ2-5; 11 nucleotides line up with TRBD2. This CDR3 region has 15 residues. Per germline, CDR1 SNHLY and CDR2 FYNNEI. V was pared by 8 bases and J by 2 bases, with 7 bases of the junction left unmatched.